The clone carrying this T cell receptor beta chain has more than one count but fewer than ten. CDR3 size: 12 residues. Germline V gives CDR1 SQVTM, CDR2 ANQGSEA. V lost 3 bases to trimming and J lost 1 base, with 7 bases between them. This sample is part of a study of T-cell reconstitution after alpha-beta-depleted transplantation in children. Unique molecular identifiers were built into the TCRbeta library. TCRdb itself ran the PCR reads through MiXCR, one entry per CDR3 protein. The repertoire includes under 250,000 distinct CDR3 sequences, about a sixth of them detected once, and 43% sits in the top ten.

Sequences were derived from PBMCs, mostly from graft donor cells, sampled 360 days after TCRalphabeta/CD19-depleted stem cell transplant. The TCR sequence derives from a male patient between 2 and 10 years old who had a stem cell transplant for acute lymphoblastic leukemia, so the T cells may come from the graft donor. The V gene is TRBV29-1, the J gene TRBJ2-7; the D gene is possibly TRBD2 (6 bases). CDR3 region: CSVEGRSYEQYF. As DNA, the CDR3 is TGCAGCGTTGAGGGGAGGTCCTACGAGCAGTACTTC.